This TCR beta chain is from a study of OX40 agonist ivuxolimab in advanced cancers. Study results and caveats: People who partly responded at 0.1-3.0 mg/kg had some of the least clonal expansion seen. The mean number of expanded clones was higher in CD8+ T cells than in CD4+.

As concerns this clone: Its cognate antigen is unknown.

Germline CDR1 is MNHEY and CDR2 is SMNVEV (reference sequence). The ends were cut back, 3 bases at V and 8 bases at J, with 12 bases in the middle. The CDR3 sequence is 13 residues long. Sequencing was performed with immunoSEQ multiplex PCR; in TCRdb, only in-frame clones are kept and a portion is missing. Of around 36,000 clones in the sample, about 82% were seen once. A history of autoimmune disease or systemic immunosuppression excluded patients. The sample consisted of CD4+ or CD8+ T cells sorted from blood, taken in a trial of the OX40 agonist ivuxolimab. The sequence was collected from an adult with an advanced solid tumor such as melanoma, head and neck, liver or kidney cancer. The chain links TRBV27 to TRBJ2-3; possible D gene TRBD2, 5 bases. CDR3 in amino acids: CASSFLMGSTQYF. The CDR3 DNA reads as TGTGCCAGCAGTTTCTTAATGGGGAGTACGCAGTATTTT.